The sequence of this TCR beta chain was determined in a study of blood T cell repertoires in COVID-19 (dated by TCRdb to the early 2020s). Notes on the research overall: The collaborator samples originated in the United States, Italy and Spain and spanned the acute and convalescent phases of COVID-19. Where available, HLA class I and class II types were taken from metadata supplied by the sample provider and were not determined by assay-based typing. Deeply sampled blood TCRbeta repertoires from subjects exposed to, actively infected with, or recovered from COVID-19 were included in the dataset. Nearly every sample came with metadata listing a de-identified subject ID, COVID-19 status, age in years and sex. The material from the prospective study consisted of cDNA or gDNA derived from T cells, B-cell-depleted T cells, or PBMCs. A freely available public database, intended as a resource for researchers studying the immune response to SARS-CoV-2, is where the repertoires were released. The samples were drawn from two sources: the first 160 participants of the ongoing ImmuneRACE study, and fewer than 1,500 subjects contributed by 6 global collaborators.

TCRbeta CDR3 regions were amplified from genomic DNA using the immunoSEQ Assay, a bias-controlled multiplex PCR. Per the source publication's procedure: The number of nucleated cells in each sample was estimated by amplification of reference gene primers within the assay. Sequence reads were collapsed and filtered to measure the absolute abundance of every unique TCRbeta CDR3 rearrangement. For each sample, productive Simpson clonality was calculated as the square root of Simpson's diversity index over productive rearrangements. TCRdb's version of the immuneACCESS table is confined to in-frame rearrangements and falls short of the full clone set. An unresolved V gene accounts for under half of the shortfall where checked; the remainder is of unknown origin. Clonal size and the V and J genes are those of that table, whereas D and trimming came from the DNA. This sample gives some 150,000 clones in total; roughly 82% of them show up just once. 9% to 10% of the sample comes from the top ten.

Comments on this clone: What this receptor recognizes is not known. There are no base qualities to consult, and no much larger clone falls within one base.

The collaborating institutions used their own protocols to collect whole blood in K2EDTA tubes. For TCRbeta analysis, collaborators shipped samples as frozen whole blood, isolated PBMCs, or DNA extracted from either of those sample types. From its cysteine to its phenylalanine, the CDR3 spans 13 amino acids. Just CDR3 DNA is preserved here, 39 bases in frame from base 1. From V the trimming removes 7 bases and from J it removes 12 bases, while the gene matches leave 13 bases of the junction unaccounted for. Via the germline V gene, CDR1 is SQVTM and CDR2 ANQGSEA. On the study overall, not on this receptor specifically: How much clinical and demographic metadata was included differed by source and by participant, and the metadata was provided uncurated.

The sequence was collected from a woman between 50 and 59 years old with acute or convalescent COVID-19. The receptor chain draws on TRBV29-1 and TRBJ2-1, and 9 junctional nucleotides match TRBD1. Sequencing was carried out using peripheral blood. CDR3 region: CSASGQGYDLQFF. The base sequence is TGCAGCGCTTCGGGACAGGGTTACGACCTGCAGTTCTTC.